A selection of T cell receptor beta chains follows, all from one sample in a study of persistence of HIV-infected CD4 T cells. The antigens for these receptors are not known. Sequenced by immunoSEQ multiplex PCR; TCRdb stores in-frame clones only, minus some. The sample includes about 40,000 clones, 70% to 80% of them seen just once. The material sequenced was CD4+ T cells sorted from PBMCs after 18-hour stimulation, taken from a patient who received antiretroviral therapy. These receptors were obtained from an adult man with HIV who was CMV-seropositive. Both conserved end residues are part of each CDR3. The D gene is left open where the match is weak. A row's size may be missing; if present it is once, few, many or a size class.

V	D	size	J	CDR3	DNA
TRBV27	TRBD1	.	TRBJ2-2	CASSPPGTALTLTGELFF	TGTGCCAGCAGTCCACCTGGGACAGCCTTGACGTTGACCGGGGAGCTGTTTTTT
TRBV27	TRBD1	.	TRBJ2-1	CASSLRVVWGQDNEQFF	TGTGCCAGCAGTTTAAGGGTTGTCTGGGGACAGGACAATGAGCAGTTCTTC
TRBV7-2	.	.	TRBJ1-2	CASSLKRPPDGYTF	TGTGCCAGCAGCTTAAAACGGCCACCTGATGGCTACACCTTC
TRBV30	.	.	TRBJ1-6	CAWSVNPGEVYNSPLHF	TGTGCCTGGAGTGTAAACCCAGGGGAGGTTTATAATTCACCCCTCCACTTT
TRBV6-2/TRBV6-3	TRBD1	.	TRBJ2-7	CASSYSLRQGREQYF	TGTGCCAGCAGTTACTCCTTAAGACAGGGTCGGGAGCAGTACTTC
TRBV19	.	once	TRBJ2-3	CASSILQGTRTDTQYF	TGTGCCAGTAGTATTCTCCAGGGGACCCGCACAGATACGCAGTATTTT
TRBV25-1	.	.	TRBJ2-2	CASSEFQGGEGELFF	TGTGCCAGCAGTGAATTTCAGGGGGGTGAGGGGGAGCTGTTTTTT
TRBV7-9	.	few	TRBJ1-4	CASSRDAGANEKLFF	TGTGCCAGCAGCCGGGACGCCGGGGCTAATGAAAAACTGTTTTTT
TRBV4-1	.	.	TRBJ2-7	CASSQSLGKSYEQYF	TGCGCCAGCAGCCAATCTCTCGGGAAGAGCTACGAGCAGTACTTC
TRBV28	TRBD1	.	TRBJ2-7	CASSLRAGQGAYEQYF	TGTGCCAGCAGTTTAAGGGCCGGGCAGGGGGCCTACGAGCAGTACTTC
TRBV30	TRBD1	.	TRBJ2-7	CAFSPRDSSYEQYF	TGTGCGTTCAGCCCCCGGGACAGTTCTTACGAGCAGTACTTC
TRBV23-1	.	.	TRBJ2-7	CASTRRGGVSYEQYF	TGCGCCAGCACCCGTAGGGGGGGGGTCTCCTACGAGCAGTACTTC
TRBV11-2	.	once	TRBJ1-1	CASSLALNTEAFF	TGTGCCAGCAGCTTAGCACTTAACACTGAAGCTTTCTTT
TRBV27	.	.	TRBJ2-3	CASRGLYYTDTQYF	TGTGCCAGCAGGGGACTCTACTACACAGATACGCAGTATTTT
TRBV27	.	.	TRBJ2-3	CASSFWGDTQYF	TGTGCCAGCAGTTTCTGGGGAGATACGCAGTATTTT
TRBV14	TRBD1	.	TRBJ2-7	CASSQRDRGPFLQPYEQYF	TGTGCCAGCAGCCAAAGAGACAGGGGGCCCTTTCTGCAACCCTACGAGCAGTACTTC
TRBV25-1	.	.	TRBJ1-2	CASSEQQDYGYTF	TGTGCCAGCAGTGAACAACAGGACTATGGCTACACCTTC
TRBV28	.	.	TRBJ2-3	CASSEDRSTDTQYF	TGTGCCAGCAGTGAAGACCGGAGCACAGATACGCAGTATTTT
TRBV6-6	.	.	TRBJ1-3	CASSPLVYSGNTIYF	TGTGCCAGCAGTCCCTTAGTTTACTCTGGAAACACCATATATTTT
TRBV18	TRBD1	.	TRBJ1-5	CASSPPGQGGQPQHF	TGTGCCAGCTCACCACCGGGACAGGGAGGTCAGCCCCAGCATTTT
TRBV7-2	.	.	TRBJ1-2	CASSLGRELTTNYGYTF	TGTGCCAGCAGTTTAGGACGGGAACTCACCACTAACTATGGCTACACCTTC
TRBV5-4	.	.	TRBJ1-2	CASSYGQTYGYTF	TGTGCCAGCAGCTATGGACAAACCTATGGCTACACCTTC
TRBV5-8	TRBD1	.	TRBJ1-1	CASRKQGGPMNTEAFF	TGTGCCAGCAGGAAACAGGGGGGGCCGATGAACACTGAAGCTTTCTTT
TRBV5-6	TRBD1	.	TRBJ2-2	CASSFQGAMTGELFF	TGTGCCAGCAGCTTTCAGGGGGCTATGACCGGGGAGCTGTTTTTT
TRBV7-9	TRBD1	.	TRBJ1-5	CASSLTGGNQPQHF	TGTGCCAGCAGCTTGACAGGGGGCAATCAGCCCCAGCATTTT